Sequencing of this TCR beta chain was carried out in a study of cytomegalovirus exposure and HLA in healthy donors. Study-wide results and caveats: Per published accounts, TCR beta sequences correctly predicted the HLA-A and HLA-B alleles of most subjects. For TCR beta chains, V- and J-gene trimming was later linked to a missense DCLRE1C variant. Rarity characterized most TCR sequences, yet some public TCRs appeared in many donors. Donors belonging to an Asian-associated ancestry cluster reportedly showed fewer N-insertions in productive TCRs than the roughly 670-donor mean, according to what a later analysis found.

V lost 2 bases, J lost 4 bases, and 11 bases lay in between. The CDR3 is 14 residues long. CDR1 is MNHNS and CDR2 is SASEGT in the germline V gene. About this clone: Antigen specificity is unknown.

The PCR ran on 60 Vbeta and 13 Jbeta primers. TCRdb's copy holds only in-frame clones and misses some; the assay was immunoSEQ multiplex PCR. Of 140,000 to 150,000 clones listed, around three quarters are singletons. The chain links TRBV6-1 to TRBJ1-2, with D perhaps matching TRBD1 (5 bases). Sequenced input: PBMCs. This clonotype was obtained from a woman aged 18-29 years in good health and CMV-seropositive. The CDR3 spells CASSESGVTYGYTF. The DNA for the CDR3 is TGTGCCAGCAGTGAATCGGGGGTTACCTATGGCTACACCTTC.